This TCR beta chain was observed in a study of shared clonotypes between healthy human individuals. The CDR3 sequence is 14 residues long. Germline V CDR1 and CDR2: SGHNT, YYREEE (reference sequence). Germline trimming cut 4 bases from V and 5 bases from J; bases unmatched to any gene: 7. Genomic DNA (from each subset) was split evenly across several immunoSEQ plates. Produced via immunoSEQ multiplex PCR; TCRdb's table is partial and in-frame only. The sample records over a million clones, about 70% being singletons. General study points: For sorted subsets, rarefaction showed incomplete sequencing despite large depth. Researchers found naive subsets generally carried larger estimated richness than memory subsets.

As regards this clone: As yet, its antigen is unknown.

Naive CD45RA+ and memory CD45RA-negative subsets were split from CD4+ cells. Sequencing was carried out using memory CD4+ T cells sorted from blood. Subset reported: CD45RA-negative fraction. The TCR sequence derives from a young man in good health. This chain uses TRBV5-4 with TRBJ1-2; 8 bases are a match to TRBD1. This CDR3 reads CASSPGQVGYGYTF. As DNA, the CDR3 is TGTGCCAGCAGCCCGGGACAGGTGGGGTATGGCTACACCTTC.